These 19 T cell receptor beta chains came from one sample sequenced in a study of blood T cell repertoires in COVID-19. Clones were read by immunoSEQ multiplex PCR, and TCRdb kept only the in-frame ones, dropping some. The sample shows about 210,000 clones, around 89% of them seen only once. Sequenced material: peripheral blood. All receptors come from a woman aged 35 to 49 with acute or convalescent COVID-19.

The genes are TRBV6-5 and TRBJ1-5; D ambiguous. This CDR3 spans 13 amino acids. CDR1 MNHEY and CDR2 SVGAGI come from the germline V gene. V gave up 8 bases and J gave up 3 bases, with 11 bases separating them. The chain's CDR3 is CASGGNFNQPQHF. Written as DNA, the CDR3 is TGTGCCAGCGGAGGGAATTTCAATCAGCCCCAGCATTTT.

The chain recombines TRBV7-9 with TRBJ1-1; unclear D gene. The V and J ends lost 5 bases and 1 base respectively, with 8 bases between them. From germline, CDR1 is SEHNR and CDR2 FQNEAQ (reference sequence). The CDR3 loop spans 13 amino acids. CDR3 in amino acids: CASSPPSNTEAFF. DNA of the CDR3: TGTGCCAGCAGCCCCCCCTCGAACACTGAAGCTTTCTTT.

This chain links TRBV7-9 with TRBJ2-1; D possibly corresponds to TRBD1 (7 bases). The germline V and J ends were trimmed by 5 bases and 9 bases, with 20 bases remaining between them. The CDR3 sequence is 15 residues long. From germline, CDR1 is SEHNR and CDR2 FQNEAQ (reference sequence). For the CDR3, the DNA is TGTGCCAGCAGCCTTCGGCAGGGGGGTATCGGTGAGCAGTTCTTC. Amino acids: CASSLRQGGIGEQFF.

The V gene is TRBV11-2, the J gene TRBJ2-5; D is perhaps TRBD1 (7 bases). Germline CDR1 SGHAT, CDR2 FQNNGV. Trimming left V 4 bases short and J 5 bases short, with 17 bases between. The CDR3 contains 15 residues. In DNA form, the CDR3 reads TGTGCCAGCAGCTACCGATTATCAGGGGGGGAGACCCAGTACTTC. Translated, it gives CASSYRLSGGETQYF.

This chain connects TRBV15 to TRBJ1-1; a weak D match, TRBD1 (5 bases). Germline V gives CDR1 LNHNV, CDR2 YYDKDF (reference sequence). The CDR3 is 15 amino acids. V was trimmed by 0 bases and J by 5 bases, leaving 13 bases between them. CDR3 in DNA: TGTGCCACCAGCAGAGATAGGGGCGCGAGTACTGAAGCTTTCTTT. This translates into CATSRDRGASTEAFF.

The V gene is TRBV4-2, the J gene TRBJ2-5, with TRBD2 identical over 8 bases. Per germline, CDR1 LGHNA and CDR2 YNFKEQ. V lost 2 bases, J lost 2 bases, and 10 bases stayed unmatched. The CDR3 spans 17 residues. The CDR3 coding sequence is TGTGCCAGCAGCCAACCCACGGCCGCGGGGGGACAAGAGACCCAGTACTTC. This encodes CASSQPTAAGGQETQYF.

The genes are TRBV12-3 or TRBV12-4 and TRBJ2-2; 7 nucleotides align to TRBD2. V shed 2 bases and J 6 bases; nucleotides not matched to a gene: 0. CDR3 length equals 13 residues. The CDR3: CASSLTSAGELFF. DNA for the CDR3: TGTGCCAGCAGTTTAACTAGCGCCGGGGAGCTGTTTTTT.

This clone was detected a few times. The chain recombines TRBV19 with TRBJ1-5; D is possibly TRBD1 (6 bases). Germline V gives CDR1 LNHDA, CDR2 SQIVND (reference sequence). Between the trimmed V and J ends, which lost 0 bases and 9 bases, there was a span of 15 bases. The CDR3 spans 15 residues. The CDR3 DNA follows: TGTGCCAGTAGTATAGAGGATACAGGGTTTCGGCCCCAGCATTTT. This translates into CASSIEDTGFRPQHF.

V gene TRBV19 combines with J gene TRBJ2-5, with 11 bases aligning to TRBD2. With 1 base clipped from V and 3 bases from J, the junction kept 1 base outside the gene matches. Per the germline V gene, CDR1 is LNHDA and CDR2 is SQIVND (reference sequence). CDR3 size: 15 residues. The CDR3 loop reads CASSIGGLAEETQYF. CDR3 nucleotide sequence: TGTGCCAGTAGTATAGGGGGACTAGCGGAAGAGACCCAGTACTTC.

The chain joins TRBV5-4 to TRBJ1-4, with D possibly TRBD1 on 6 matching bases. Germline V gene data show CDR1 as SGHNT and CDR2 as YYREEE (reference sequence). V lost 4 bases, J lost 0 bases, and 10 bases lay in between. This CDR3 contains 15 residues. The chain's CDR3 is CASSHNRATNEKLFF. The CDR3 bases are TGTGCCAGCAGCCACAACAGGGCAACTAATGAAAAACTGTTTTTT. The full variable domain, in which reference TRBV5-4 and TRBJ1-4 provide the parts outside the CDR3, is ETGVTQSPTHLIKTRGQQVTLRCSSQSGHNTVSWYQQALGQGPQFIFQYYREEENGRGNFPPRFSGLQFPNYSSELNVNALELDDSALYLCASSHNRATNEKLFFGSGTQLSVL.

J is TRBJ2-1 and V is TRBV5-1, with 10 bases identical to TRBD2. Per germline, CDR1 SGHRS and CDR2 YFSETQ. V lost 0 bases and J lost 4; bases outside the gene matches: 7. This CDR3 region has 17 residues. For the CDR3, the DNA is TGCGCCAGCAGCTTGGTGTTAGCGGGGGGCACGTACAATGAGCAGTTCTTC. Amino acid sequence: CASSLVLAGGTYNEQFF.

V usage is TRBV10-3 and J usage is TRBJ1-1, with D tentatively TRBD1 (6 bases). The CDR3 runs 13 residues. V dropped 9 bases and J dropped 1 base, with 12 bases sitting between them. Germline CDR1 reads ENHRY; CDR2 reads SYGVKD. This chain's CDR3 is CAMGIQGNTEAFF. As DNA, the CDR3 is TGTGCCATGGGGATACAGGGGAACACTGAAGCTTTCTTT.

CDR3 protein: CATSDLDRDNEKLFF. The CDR3 coding sequence is TGTGCCACCAGTGACCTTGACAGGGATAATGAAAAACTGTTTTTT. The chain recombines TRBV24-1 with TRBJ1-4, with 7 bases aligning to TRBD1. The V gene end was trimmed by 4 bases and the J gene end by 4 bases; junction bases not matched to a gene: 5. Germline CDR1 and CDR2: KGHDR and SFDVKD. There are 15 residues in the CDR3.

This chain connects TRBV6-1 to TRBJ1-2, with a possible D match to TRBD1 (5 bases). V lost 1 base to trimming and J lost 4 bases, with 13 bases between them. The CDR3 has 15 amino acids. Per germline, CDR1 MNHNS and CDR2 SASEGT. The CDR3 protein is CASSEGGAGSYGYTF. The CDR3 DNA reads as TGTGCCAGCAGTGAAGGGGGCGCAGGGTCCTATGGCTACACCTTC.

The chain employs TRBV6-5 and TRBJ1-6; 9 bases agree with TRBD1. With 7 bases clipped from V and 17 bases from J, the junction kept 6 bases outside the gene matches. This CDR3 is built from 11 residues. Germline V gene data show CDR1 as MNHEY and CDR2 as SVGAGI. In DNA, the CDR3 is TGTGCCAGCAAACGAGGGACAGGGATCCACTTT. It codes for CASKRGTGIHF.

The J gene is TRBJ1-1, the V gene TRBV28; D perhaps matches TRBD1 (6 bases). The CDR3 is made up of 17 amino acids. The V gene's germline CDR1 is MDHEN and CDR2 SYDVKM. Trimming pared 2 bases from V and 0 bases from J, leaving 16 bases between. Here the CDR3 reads CASSLTGPGIMNTEAFF. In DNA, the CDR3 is TGTGCCAGCAGTTTAACAGGGCCAGGTATCATGAACACTGAAGCTTTCTTT.

The CDR3 spells CASSGRSGQGLSSGAYTQYF. In nucleotides, the CDR3 is TGTGCCAGCAGCGGGAGATCGGGACAGGGTTTGTCTAGCGGGGCCTATACGCAGTATTTT. The V and J genes are TRBV9 and TRBJ2-3, with D perhaps being TRBD1 or TRBD2 (9 bases each). V shed 3 bases and J shed 7 bases, with 33 bases lying between them. Germline-derived CDR1 and CDR2 are SGDLS and YYNGEE. The CDR3 loop spans 20 amino acids.

CDR3 residues: CASGLRLIGTGNSPLHF. The DNA for the CDR3 is TGTGCTAGTGGTTTACGGTTGATCGGGACAGGGAATTCACCCCTCCACTTT. V usage is TRBV12-5 and J usage is TRBJ1-6; 9 bases are shared with TRBD1. Germline V lookup: CDR1 LGHNT, CDR2 FRNRAP. The CDR3 loop spans 17 amino acids. V was clipped by 3 bases and J by 7 bases; unmatched bases: 10.

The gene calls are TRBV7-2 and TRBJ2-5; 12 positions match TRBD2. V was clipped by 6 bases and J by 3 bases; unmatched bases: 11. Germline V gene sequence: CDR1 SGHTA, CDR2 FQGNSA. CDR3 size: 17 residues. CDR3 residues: CASSLFASGGAKETQYF. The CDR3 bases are TGTGCCAGCAGTCTTTTTGCTAGCGGGGGGGCCAAAGAGACCCAGTACTTC.